Sequencing of this TCR beta chain was carried out in a study of blood T cell repertoires in COVID-19. The CDR3 spans 15 residues. V was cut by 0 bases and J by 0 bases, with 7 bases left in between. Germline assignment: CDR1 SGHRS and CDR2 YFSETQ. In the original analysis: Estimation of nucleated cell counts was performed using reference gene primer amplification. The repertoire was sequenced with immunoSEQ multiplex PCR; TCRdb's copy has only in-frame clones and lacks some. V, J and clone size are those of that table, while D and trimming were read from the DNA. The table records approximately 70,000 clones, about 88% of them present only once.

This clonotype was obtained from a human donor in a cohort sampled during active COVID-19. The chain links TRBV5-1 to TRBJ2-1; D is possibly TRBD1 (5 bases). Sequenced: peripheral blood. The CDR3 DNA follows: TGCGCCAGCAGCTTGGTTCAGGGCTCCTACAATGAGCAGTTCTTC. It yields the protein CASSLVQGSYNEQFF.